The present entry profiles one TCR beta chain with its context. Its antigen is not identified. This sample was taken from a study of vaccination effects on CD4 cells after COVID-19. Findings and caveats of the study: Vaccine- and infection-induced clones showed marked clonal contraction late following vaccination.

Generated by immunoSEQ multiplex PCR, the TCRdb table keeps only in-frame clones and is missing some. This sample has tens of thousands of clones, with about three quarters found just once. Antigen-specific CD4+ T cells were expanded (with viral peptide pools) by the ViraFEST assay ahead of sequencing. Cells that had been cultured for 10 days were the source of isolated CD4+ T cells. Each participant was administered two doses of either the BNT162b2 or the mRNA-1273 vaccine. In germline, CDR1 is SEHNR, CDR2 FQNEAQ (reference sequence). V lost 1 base to trimming and J lost 2 bases, with 7 bases between them. The CDR3 totals 14 residues.

Sequencing was performed on CD4+ T cells from PBMCs cultured with HCoV-229E spike peptides, taken after COVID-19 vaccination. The clonotype comes from a human donor who received a COVID-19 vaccine. The chain links TRBV7-9 to TRBJ2-3; D ambiguous. Here the CDR3 reads CASSLGDYTDTQYF. The CDR3 DNA is TGTGCCAGCAGCTTAGGAGATTACACAGATACGCAGTATTTT.